Listed here are 30 T cell receptor beta chains from one sample, sequenced in a study of CD8+CD57+ T cells in acquired aplastic anemia (dated by TCRdb to the late 2010s). The sequencer was an Illumina HiSeq 2000. Profiling of TCR beta VDJ combinations and CDR3 sequences used genomic DNA as the template. The raw public reads went through TCRdb reprocessing: fastp at Q25, MiXCR clone calling, in-frame beta chains kept. Each record represents a unique CDR3 protein, reported with the most common genes and DNA among its rows. This sample has 250,000 or so distinct CDR3 sequences in its table, and 40% to 50% of those were observed once. The ten largest clones represent 6.5% to 10% of the sample. Expansion of CD8+CD57+ cells had been shown by flow cytometry in the patients chosen for sequencing. Sequencing used sorted CD4+, CD8+, or CD8+CD57+ T cells (not recorded which) from PBMCs. The receptors originated from a human donor with aplastic anemia.

To note about this clonotype: Being one base from a much bigger clone, this may be a read error. This chain links TRBV6-5 with TRBJ1-2; D unresolved. The CDR3 spans 15 residues. Germline CDR1 MNHEY, CDR2 SVGAGI. The chain's CDR3 is CASGYSVEVGHGYTF. CDR3 coding DNA: TGTGCCAGCGGTTACTCTGTGGAGGTCGGGCATGGCTACACCTTC.

J is TRBJ2-7 and V is TRBV5-8; 14 nucleotides match TRBD2. J lost 0 bases, V lost 4 bases, and 3 bases had no gene match. CDR1 and CDR2 from the germline V gene are SGHTS and YDEGEE. CDR3 length: 16 amino acids. The CDR3, as DNA: TGTGCCAGCAGCGGGGGACTAGCGGGAGTCTCCTACGAGCAGTACTTC. This translates into CASSGGLAGVSYEQYF. Full variable domain (remainder filled in from reference TRBV5-8 and TRBJ2-7): EAGVTQSPTHLIKTRGQQATLRCSPISGHTSVYWYQQALGLGLQFLLWYDEGEERNRGNFPPRFSGRQFPNYSSELNVNALELEDSALYLCASSGGLAGVSYEQYFGPGTRLTVT.

The chain uses TRBV9 and TRBJ1-2; the D gene is possibly TRBD1 (5 bases). CDR1 SGDLS and CDR2 YYNGEE come from the germline V gene. V shed 3 bases and J shed 4 bases, with 13 bases lying between them. CDR3 length equals 14 residues. CDR3 in amino acids: CASSGHRKLYGYTF. CDR3 DNA sequence: TGTGCCAGCAGCGGACACAGGAAACTCTATGGCTACACCTTC.

The rearrangement uses TRBV5-4 and TRBJ2-7, with D perhaps matching TRBD1 or TRBD2 (6 bases each). This CDR3 has 17 amino acids. V dropped 3 bases and J dropped 4 bases, with 23 bases sitting between them. Looked up from germline, CDR1 is SGHNT and CDR2 is YYREEE (reference sequence). CDR3 in amino acids: CASSSSGASAVRYEQYF. CDR3 DNA: TGTGCCAGCAGCTCTTCAGGGGCTAGCGCGGTAAGGTACGAGCAGTACTTC.

In its sample, this clonotype was seen many times. V gene TRBV2 combines with J gene TRBJ2-7; 11 bases fit TRBD2. The CDR3 runs to 14 residues. Germline CDR1 and CDR2: SNHLY and FYNNEI. V was clipped by 6 bases and J by 5 bases; unmatched bases: 6. DNA of the CDR3: TGTGCCAGCAGAATAGCGGGGGGGCGTAACGAGCAGTACTTC. Residues: CASRIAGGRNEQYF.

The CDR3 reads CASSQERGYSNQPQHF. The CDR3 DNA follows: TGCGCCAGCAGCCAAGAACGGGGTTATAGCAATCAGCCCCAGCATTTT. The chain links TRBV4-1 to TRBJ1-5; D unresolved. Trimming took off 0 bases at V and 0 bases at J, with 9 bases between the two ends. The CDR3 runs 16 residues. Germline CDR1 is MGHRA and CDR2 is YSYEKL.

This clonotype was found many times. The rearrangement uses TRBV5-5 and TRBJ1-5; maybe TRBD1 (5 bases). The CDR3 loop spans 14 amino acids. Germline-derived CDR1 and CDR2 are SGHKS and YYEKEE (reference sequence). The V gene lost 3 bases and the J gene lost 8 bases, with 15 bases spanning the gap. The CDR3 region is CASSSWGGIKPQHF. The CDR3 DNA is TGTGCCAGCAGCTCCTGGGGGGGGATCAAGCCCCAGCATTTT.

This clonotype was detected many times. The chain is built from TRBV29-1 and TRBJ1-1; D perhaps matches TRBD1 (5 bases). Between the trimmed V and J ends, which lost 7 bases and 1 base, there was a span of 19 bases. Per the germline V gene, CDR1 is SQVTM and CDR2 is ANQGSEA. CDR3 length: 15 residues. Here the CDR3 reads CSADPVRQGNTEAFF. CDR3 nucleotides: TGCAGCGCCGACCCAGTAAGGCAGGGGAACACTGAAGCTTTCTTT.

The chain has TRBV15 and TRBJ2-7, with 8 bases matching TRBD1. The germline V gene has CDR1 LNHNV and CDR2 YYDKDF (reference sequence). This CDR3 has 21 amino acids. V lost 1 base and J lost 1; bases outside the gene matches: 21. The chain's CDR3 is CATSRGGVWAGPGTGSYEQYF. The CDR3 DNA follows: TGTGCCACCAGCAGAGGCGGGGTGTGGGCAGGTCCCGGGACAGGATCCTACGAGCAGTACTTC.

With respect to this clonotype: The DNA is left out, because the CDR3 cannot be placed on it with certainty; the CDR3 is given as TCRdb lists it. The V gene is TRBV19, the J gene TRBJ1-3; TRBD1 is taken as the D call from the table, unchecked against the DNA. The germline V gene has CDR1 LNHDA and CDR2 SQIVND (reference sequence). The CDR3 is 17 amino acids in total, end residues counted. The CDR3 region is CASSTTFGALVGNTIYF.

The chain is built from TRBV27 and TRBJ2-7, with 7 positions matching TRBD1. V shed 2 bases, J shed 3 bases, and the junction held 7 bases outside the gene matches. The CDR3 has 15 amino acids. Germline V gives CDR1 MNHEY, CDR2 SMNVEV (reference sequence). The CDR3 reads CASSLGDSGIYEQYF. As DNA, the CDR3 is TGTGCCAGCAGTTTAGGGGACAGTGGGATCTACGAGCAGTACTTC.

Ten or more counts support this clonotype. This sequence joins TRBV27 and TRBJ1-6, with D possibly TRBD1 on 5 matching bases. Germline V gene data show CDR1 as MNHEY and CDR2 as SMNVEV (reference sequence). The CDR3 sequence is 14 residues long. V lost 6 bases to trimming and J lost 8 bases, with 14 bases between them. DNA for the CDR3: TGTGCCAGCAGGGGGAGGGGTACGCATTCACCCCTCCACTTT. It codes for CASRGRGTHSPLHF.

The chain has TRBV9 and TRBJ1-1; maybe TRBD1 (6 bases). Germline V gene sequence: CDR1 SGDLS, CDR2 YYNGEE. CDR3 length equals 14 residues. Trimming took 0 bases from V and 4 from J, leaving 10 bases between them. The DNA of the CDR3 is TGTGCCAGCAGCGTAGAGGGGGGTTCCACTGAAGCTTTCTTT. Its translation: CASSVEGGSTEAFF.

The chain couples TRBV10-3 to TRBJ2-5; the D gene is possibly TRBD2 (6 bases). The ends were cut back, 6 bases at V and 5 bases at J, with 13 bases in the middle. The CDR3 runs to 13 residues. Germline V gives CDR1 ENHRY, CDR2 SYGVKD. CDR3 in DNA: TGTGCCATCAGCCACGACCGGGGGGAGACCCAGTACTTC. Its translation is CAISHDRGETQYF.

This clonotype was detected only a few times. This chain joins TRBV7-2 and TRBJ2-5, with 10 bases matching TRBD2. The CDR3 loop spans 15 amino acids. Germline CDR1 SGHTA, CDR2 FQGNSA. J lost 0 bases, V lost 5 bases, and 3 bases had no gene match. CDR3 protein: CASSPLAGDQETQYF. CDR3 nucleotides: TGTGCCAGCAGCCCTCTAGCGGGGGACCAAGAGACCCAGTACTTC.

This clonotype was found many times. The V call is TRBV7-9, the J call TRBJ2-5; D not resolved. Germline V gives CDR1 SEHNR, CDR2 FQNEAQ (reference sequence). The length of the CDR3 is 13 residues. The germline V and J ends were trimmed by 5 bases and 0 bases, with 7 bases remaining between them. CDR3 sequence (DNA): TGTGCCAGCAGCACCCAGAACCAAGAGACCCAGTACTTC. Amino acid sequence: CASSTQNQETQYF.

The CDR3 is CASSVTGAGYTEAFF. As DNA, the CDR3 is TGTGCCAGCAGCGTAACAGGGGCGGGCTACACTGAAGCTTTCTTT. V is TRBV9 and J is TRBJ1-1; 7 bases are a match to TRBD1. The trim removed 1 base at V and 3 bases at J, leaving 6 bases unmatched. The CDR3 extends over 15 amino acids. Germline V lookup: CDR1 SGDLS, CDR2 YYNGEE.

The chain employs TRBV4-3 and TRBJ2-1; maybe TRBD1 (5 bases). The V and J ends lost 3 bases and 1 base respectively, with 10 bases between them. CDR3 length equals 15 residues. The germline CDR1 and CDR2 sequences are LGHNA and YSLEER. The CDR3 spells CASSQQGYSYNEQFF. DNA for the CDR3: TGCGCCAGCAGCCAGCAGGGATATTCCTACAATGAGCAGTTCTTC.

This clonotype was counted ten times or more. The genes are TRBV6-5 and TRBJ1-3, with a possible D match to TRBD1 (5 bases). V lost 6 bases and J 2 bases, leaving 17 bases between the germline ends. Germline assignment: CDR1 MNHEY and CDR2 SVGAGI. The CDR3 is 16 residues long. CDR3 sequence (DNA): TGTGCCAGCAGATTAATCGGGACGAATCCTGGAAACACCATATATTTT. Translation: CASRLIGTNPGNTIYF.

DNA of the CDR3: TGTGCCAGCAGCCATGAGCTGAAGACCCAGTACTTC. Translating it yields CASSHELKTQYF. This chain uses TRBV7-2 with TRBJ2-5; D is unclear. V dropped 5 bases and J dropped 6 bases, with 10 bases sitting between them. The CDR3 totals 12 residues. CDR1 SGHTA and CDR2 FQGNSA come from the germline V gene.

This clonotype was seen repeatedly, ten times or more. This chain uses TRBV19 with TRBJ1-6; D remains unclear. Germline CDR1 is LNHDA and CDR2 is SQIVND (reference sequence). V lost 10 bases and J 7 bases, leaving 14 bases between the germline ends. The length of the CDR3 is 13 residues. The CDR3 protein is CATKDSKNSPLHF. The CDR3 DNA is TGTGCCACCAAGGACTCTAAGAATTCACCCCTCCACTTT.

The chain recombines TRBV6-5 with TRBJ1-3; D unclear. Germline V gene data show CDR1 as MNHEY and CDR2 as SVGAGI. V lost 0 bases, J lost 5 bases, and 8 bases lay in between. CDR3 size: 14 residues. The CDR3 is CASSYSGGRNTIYF. In nucleotides, the CDR3 is TGTGCCAGCAGTTACTCGGGCGGGAGAAACACCATATATTTT.

This clonotype was seen repeatedly, ten times or more. This chain uses TRBV7-9 with TRBJ2-4; 11 bases align to TRBD2. The CDR3 is 15 residues long. The germline CDR1 and CDR2 sequences are SEHNR and FQNEAQ (reference sequence). The trim removed 6 bases at V and 7 bases at J, leaving 8 bases unmatched. CDR3 amino acids: CASSPDSGRANIQYF. In DNA form, the CDR3 reads TGTGCCAGCAGTCCCGATAGCGGGAGGGCGAACATTCAGTACTTC.

The genes are TRBV7-2 and TRBJ1-5; D ambiguous. Trimming removed 5 bases from V and 4 bases from J, with 15 bases in between. The length of the CDR3 is 15 residues. The germline V gene has CDR1 SGHTA and CDR2 FQGNSA. CDR3 coding DNA: TGTGCCAGCAGCCAAGATCTCCATACGAATCAGCCCCAGCATTTT. Translation gives CASSQDLHTNQPQHF.

The chain recombines TRBV5-6 with TRBJ1-3; 7 nucleotides align to TRBD1. Germline V CDR1 and CDR2: SGHDT, YYEEEE. CDR3 length: 14 residues. V shed 4 bases, J shed 6 bases, and the junction held 7 bases outside the gene matches. For the CDR3, the DNA is TGTGCCAGCAGCCGCGGACAGGCGATAAACACCATATATTTT. This gives the protein CASSRGQAINTIYF.

This clonotype was detected many times. The V gene is TRBV5-1, the J gene TRBJ1-5; TRBD1 agrees at 9 bases. Germline loops: CDR1 SGHRS, CDR2 YFSETQ. Trimming removed 4 bases from V and 2 bases from J; junction bases left unmatched: 7. This CDR3 comprises 16 residues. The CDR3 sequence is CASSVRDRVGNQPQHF. The CDR3 region has the DNA TGCGCCAGCAGCGTCCGGGACAGGGTGGGCAATCAGCCCCAGCATTTT.

This chain joins TRBV5-1 and TRBJ2-1; tentative D call: TRBD1 (6 bases). Germline-derived CDR1 and CDR2 are SGHRS and YFSETQ. The CDR3 spans 14 residues. Trimming left V 4 bases short and J 2 bases short, with 10 bases between. The DNA for the CDR3 is TGCGCCAGCAGCCAACAGGGACCCTACAATGAGCAGTTCTTC. This encodes CASSQQGPYNEQFF.

This clonotype was recorded once. The chain recombines TRBV7-9 with TRBJ1-6, with a possible D match to TRBD1 (6 bases). With 4 bases removed from V and 6 bases from J, the gap between germline ends came to 16 bases. The CDR3 spans 16 residues. CDR1 and CDR2 (germline): SEHNR, FQNEAQ (reference sequence). The CDR3 DNA follows: TGTGCCAGCAGCTCACCTTTGGAGGGGGGTAATTCACCCCTCCACTTT. Its translation is CASSSPLEGGNSPLHF.

This clonotype occurred a few times. The chain employs TRBV20-1 and TRBJ2-7; 9 nucleotides align to TRBD1. V shed 2 bases and J 2 bases; nucleotides not matched to a gene: 4. Germline-derived CDR1 and CDR2 are DFQATT and SNEGSKA (reference sequence). The CDR3 is 14 amino acids. CDR3 DNA sequence: TGCAGTGCTAGACAAACAGGGGGCCCCTACGAGCAGTACTTC. Amino acids: CSARQTGGPYEQYF.

This chain uses TRBV10-2 with TRBJ1-2; no firm D call. V was pared by 0 bases and J by 7 bases, with 12 bases between. Per the germline V gene, CDR1 is WSHSY and CDR2 is SAAADI. There are 14 residues in the CDR3. CDR3 residues: CASSESIGSGGYTF. CDR3 DNA: TGCGCCAGCAGTGAGTCGATAGGGAGTGGTGGCTACACCTTC.